Below are 13 T cell receptor beta chains sequenced from a single sample in a study of CD8 T cells in ankylosing spondylitis. Points from the study as a whole: It appeared that ankylosing spondylitis blood was characterized by a TCR beta motif of roughly 8 highly homologous variants.

For these TCRs, the target antigens are not known. MiXCR, run by TCRdb on the 5' RACE reads, gives a single entry per CDR3 protein. This repertoire shows about 540,000 distinct CDR3 sequences, approximately 12% found once; its top ten account for about 6.5%. Sequenced sample: blood, either unsorted or a sorted T cell fraction (not recorded which). All receptors derive from a male donor with ankylosing spondylitis.

The chain couples TRBV6-1 to TRBJ1-2; tentative D call: TRBD1 (6 bases). Trimming left V 1 base short and J 0 bases short, with 12 bases between. CDR1 MNHNS and CDR2 SASEGT come from the germline V gene. The CDR3 contains 16 residues. For the CDR3, the DNA is TGTGCCAGCAGTGAAGTGTCCCAGGGGACTAACTATGGCTACACCTTC. This translates into CASSEVSQGTNYGYTF.

A word on this clonotype: Because the CDR3's place on the DNA is in doubt, the DNA is left out and the CDR3 is given as listed by TCRdb. The J gene is TRBJ2-1, the V gene TRBV4-2; the table's TRBD2 call for D was not verified on the DNA. 15 amino acids form the CDR3, both terminal residues included. The germline V gene has CDR1 LGHNA and CDR2 YNFKEQ. The CDR3: CASSQPWASGSLVSF.

The chain links TRBV18 to TRBJ2-3; 7 bases match TRBD2. Unmatched junction bases numbered 7, after V lost 6 bases and J lost 1 base. CDR1 KGHSH and CDR2 LQKENI come from the germline V gene. The CDR3 has 15 amino acids. CDR3 nucleotide sequence: TGTGCCAGCTCGCTTGGACTAGAAGGCACAGATACGCAGTATTTT. Translation gives CASSLGLEGTDTQYF.

This chain uses TRBV20-1 with TRBJ2-7, with 9 positions matching TRBD2. CDR1 is DFQATT and CDR2 is SNEGSKA in the germline V gene (reference sequence). V shed 5 bases and J 4 bases; nucleotides not matched to a gene: 6. This CDR3 comprises 13 residues. CDR3 bases: TGCAGTGCTTTAGCGGGAGAGGGTTACGAGCAGTACGTC. This codes for CSALAGEGYEQYV.

This clonotype was recorded a few times. CDR3 in amino acids: CSAPGVQDTEAFF. CDR3 in DNA: TGCAGTGCTCCCGGGGTCCAAGACACTGAAGCTTTCTTT. V gene TRBV20-1 combines with J gene TRBJ1-1; no definite D call. The germline gives CDR1 DFQATT, CDR2 SNEGSKA (reference sequence). Trimming took 5 bases from V and 3 from J, leaving 13 bases between them. This CDR3 is built from 13 residues.

V gene TRBV24-1 combines with J gene TRBJ2-5; tentatively, D is TRBD1 or TRBD2 (5 bases each). CDR1 and CDR2 (germline): KGHDR, SFDVKD. CDR3 length equals 16 residues. Deletions cut 7 bases from V and 1 base from J, with 18 bases between. CDR3 DNA sequence: TGTGCCACCAGCCACTCCGGGGCAGGTGGCCAAGAGACCCAGTACTTC. Translation: CATSHSGAGGQETQYF.

This clonotype occurred a few times. This chain links TRBV14 with TRBJ2-3; 7 positions agree with TRBD2. This CDR3 has 16 residues. Germline trimming cut 5 bases from V and 1 base from J; bases unmatched to any gene: 9. Germline CDR1 reads SGHDN; CDR2 reads FVKESK. This chain's CDR3 is CASSWTSPSGTDTQYF. CDR3 sequence (DNA): TGTGCCAGCAGCTGGACTAGTCCTAGTGGCACAGATACGCAGTATTTT.

This clonotype occurred many times. The chain has TRBV20-1 and TRBJ1-5; D is undetermined. Germline V gene lookup returns CDR1 DFQATT and CDR2 SNEGSKA (reference sequence). Trimming shortened V by 0 bases and J by 2 bases, and 11 bases separated the two germline ends. The CDR3 is made up of 15 amino acids. In DNA, the CDR3 is TGCAGTGCTAGAGATTATGGGGTCGGCAATCAGCCCCAGCATTTT. Translating it yields CSARDYGVGNQPQHF.

The chain couples TRBV12-3 or TRBV12-4 to TRBJ2-3; D call uncertain. Between the trimmed V and J ends, which lost 4 bases and 9 bases, there was a span of 11 bases. The CDR3 extends over 12 amino acids. This CDR3 reads CASSSFLGTQYF. CDR3 nucleotide sequence: TGTGCCAGCAGTTCCTTTCTCGGGACGCAGTATTTT.

Many counts were recorded for this clonotype. The V gene is TRBV24-1, the J gene TRBJ2-3, with TRBD1 matching 7 bases. The V and J ends lost 3 bases and 3 bases, in that order; junction bases with no gene match: 2. The CDR3 runs to 14 residues. The germline CDR1 and CDR2 sequences are KGHDR and SFDVKD. The DNA for the CDR3 is TGTGCCACCAGTGATGCGACAGGGACAGATACGCAGTATTTT. This gives the protein CATSDATGTDTQYF.

This clonotype was observed at least ten times. The chain joins TRBV24-1 to TRBJ1-4; no clear D. CDR1 is KGHDR and CDR2 is SFDVKD in the germline V gene. Trimming shortened V by 9 bases and J by 5 bases, and 12 bases separated the two germline ends. This CDR3 is 13 amino acids long. Written as DNA, the CDR3 is TGTGCCACCGCCGACCGGCACAATGAAAAACTGTTTTTT. Translated: CATADRHNEKLFF.

This clonotype was counted between two and nine times. The chain recombines TRBV19 with TRBJ2-7; the match to TRBD2 covers 11 bases. The CDR3 runs 14 residues. V dropped 7 bases and J dropped 3; count of bases not matched to a gene: 5. The germline gives CDR1 LNHDA, CDR2 SQIVND (reference sequence). CDR3 DNA: TGTGCCAGTACCCAAGGGACTAGCGGCTACGAGCAGTACTTC. Translated, it gives CASTQGTSGYEQYF.

This clonotype has more than one count but fewer than ten. This chain links TRBV27 with TRBJ1-1; 7 positions match TRBD1. V shed 4 bases, J shed 2 bases, and the junction held 13 bases outside the gene matches. The V gene's germline CDR1 is MNHEY and CDR2 SMNVEV (reference sequence). This CDR3 comprises 17 residues. This CDR3 is CASSSGTTGRLNTEAFF. The CDR3 DNA sequence: TGTGCCAGCAGTTCAGGGACGACAGGGAGACTAAACACTGAAGCTTTCTTT.